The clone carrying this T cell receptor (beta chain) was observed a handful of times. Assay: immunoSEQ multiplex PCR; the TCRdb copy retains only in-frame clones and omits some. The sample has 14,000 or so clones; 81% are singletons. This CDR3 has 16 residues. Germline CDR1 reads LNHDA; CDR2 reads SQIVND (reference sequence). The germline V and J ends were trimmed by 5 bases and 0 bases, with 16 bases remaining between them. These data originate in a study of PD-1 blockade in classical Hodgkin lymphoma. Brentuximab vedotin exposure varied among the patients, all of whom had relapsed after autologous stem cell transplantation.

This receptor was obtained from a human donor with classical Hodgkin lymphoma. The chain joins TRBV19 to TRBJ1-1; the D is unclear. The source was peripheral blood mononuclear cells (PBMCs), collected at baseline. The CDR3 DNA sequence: TGTGCCAGTAGTCCCGCCGTATGGGAGATGAACACTGAAGCTTTCTTT. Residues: CASSPAVWEMNTEAFF. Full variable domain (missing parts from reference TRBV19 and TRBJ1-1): DGGITQSPKYLFRKEGQNVTLSCEQNLNHDAMYWYRQDPGQGLRLIYYSQIVNDFQKGDIAEGYSVSREKKESFPLTVTSAQKNPTAFYLCASSPAVWEMNTEAFFGQGTRLTVV.